Included here is one T cell receptor beta chain sequence, with context. Antigen unknown. These data originate in a study of shared clonotypes between healthy human individuals. Overall study results and limits: Of the naive CD4 clonotypes, around 4.8% were shared across a handful of donors. Sorted-subset sequencing was shown by rarefaction to be incomplete despite large depth.

The split of CD4+ cells yielded CD45RA+ naive and CD45RA-negative memory subsets. The CDR3 loop spans 16 amino acids. The authors loaded roughly 200 ng DNA, roughly 33,000 T cell genomes, into sorted-subset replicate PCRs. Only in-frame clones appear in the TCRdb table, and some are missing; sequencing was by immunoSEQ multiplex PCR. The sample has under 2.5 million clones, approximately 90% seen once. The source of this sequence is a man between 18 and 35 years old in good health. Some clones in this sample may be carry-over from other donors' samples. The sample taken for sequencing was naive CD4+ T cells from PBMCs. Subset here: CD45RA+ positively selected. The chain recombines TRBV21-1 with TRBJ1-2. TRBV21-1 is a pseudogene locus. CDR3 nucleotides: TGTGCCAGCAGCAAAAGGGAGTGGCGAATCTCCTATGGCTACACCTTC. It encodes CASSKREWRISYGYTF.